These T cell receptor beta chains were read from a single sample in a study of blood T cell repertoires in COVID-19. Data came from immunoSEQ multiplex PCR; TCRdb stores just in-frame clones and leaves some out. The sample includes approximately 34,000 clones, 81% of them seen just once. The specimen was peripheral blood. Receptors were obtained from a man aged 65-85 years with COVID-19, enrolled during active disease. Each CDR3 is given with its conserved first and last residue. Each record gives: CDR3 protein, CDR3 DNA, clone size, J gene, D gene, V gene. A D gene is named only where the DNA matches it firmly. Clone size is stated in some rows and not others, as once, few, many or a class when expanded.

CDR3aa: CASSLTGTTLNTGELFF
CDR3nt: TGTGCCAGCAGCTTAACTGGGACTACACTGAACACCGGGGAGCTGTTTTTT
abundance: -
j_gene: TRBJ2-2
d_gene: TRBD2
v_gene: TRBV7-3

CDR3aa: CASSLGTEHSNQPQHF
CDR3nt: TGTGCCAGCAGCTTGGGGACAGAACATAGCAATCAGCCCCAGCATTTT
abundance: -
j_gene: TRBJ1-5
d_gene: -
v_gene: TRBV5-4

CDR3aa: CASGRWGPGNTIYF
CDR3nt: TGTGCCAGCGGTCGTTGGGGGCCGGGAAACACCATATATTTT
abundance: once
j_gene: TRBJ1-3
d_gene: -
v_gene: TRBV5-4

CDR3aa: CASSTGQGGMNTEAFF
CDR3nt: TGCGCCAGCAGCACCGGACAGGGAGGGATGAACACTGAAGCTTTCTTT
abundance: -
j_gene: TRBJ1-1
d_gene: TRBD1
v_gene: TRBV5-1

CDR3aa: CAWSVQGFKTF
CDR3nt: TGTGCCTGGAGTGTTCAGGGTTTCAAAACTTTC
abundance: once
j_gene: TRBJ2-7
d_gene: -
v_gene: TRBV30

CDR3aa: CASSSPFGSRPGELFF
CDR3nt: TGTGCCAGCAGCTCCCCTTTCGGGAGCCGACCCGGGGAGCTGTTTTTT
abundance: few
j_gene: TRBJ2-2
d_gene: -
v_gene: TRBV7-3

CDR3aa: CASSLGHLDNQPQHF
CDR3nt: TGTGCCAGCAGCTTGGGCCACCTTGATAATCAGCCCCAGCATTTT
abundance: -
j_gene: TRBJ1-5
d_gene: -
v_gene: TRBV7-8

CDR3aa: CASSFAVAGGFYEQYF
CDR3nt: TGTGCCAGCAGCTTCGCGGTAGCGGGAGGATTTTACGAGCAGTACTTC
abundance: -
j_gene: TRBJ2-7
d_gene: TRBD2
v_gene: TRBV5-4

CDR3aa: CATSRDGGFEAFF
CDR3nt: TGTGCCACCAGCAGAGATGGAGGGTTTGAAGCTTTCTTT
abundance: -
j_gene: TRBJ1-1
d_gene: -
v_gene: TRBV15

CDR3aa: CASSAFSGRAYNEQFF
CDR3nt: TGCGCCAGCAGTGCGTTTAGCGGGAGGGCCTACAATGAGCAGTTCTTC
abundance: -
j_gene: TRBJ2-1
d_gene: TRBD2
v_gene: TRBV10-2

CDR3aa: CASSQETGPITEAFF
CDR3nt: TGTGCCAGCAGCCAAGAAACAGGGCCGATCACTGAAGCTTTCTTT
abundance: -
j_gene: TRBJ1-1
d_gene: -
v_gene: TRBV3-1/TRBV3-2

CDR3aa: CASSPAGTRVGEQFF
CDR3nt: TGTGCCAGCTCACCAGCCGGGACTAGGGTGGGTGAGCAGTTCTTC
abundance: -
j_gene: TRBJ2-1
d_gene: TRBD2
v_gene: TRBV18

CDR3aa: CASSIDTGSWNSPLHF
CDR3nt: TGTGCCAGTAGTATAGATACAGGGAGTTGGAATTCACCCCTCCACTTT
abundance: -
j_gene: TRBJ1-6
d_gene: -
v_gene: TRBV19

CDR3aa: CASSLEPGTGNEQYF
CDR3nt: TGTGCCAGCAGCTTGGAACCCGGGACAGGGAACGAGCAGTACTTC
abundance: once
j_gene: TRBJ2-7
d_gene: TRBD1
v_gene: TRBV5-6

CDR3aa: CASSLTLGSPLHF
CDR3nt: TGTGCCAGCAGTTTAACTCTTGGTTCACCCCTCCACTTT
abundance: -
j_gene: TRBJ1-6
d_gene: -
v_gene: TRBV27

CDR3aa: CASSAGTALFYEQYF
CDR3nt: TGCGCCAGCAGCGCCGGGACAGCTCTCTTCTACGAGCAGTACTTC
abundance: -
j_gene: TRBJ2-7
d_gene: TRBD1
v_gene: TRBV5-1

CDR3aa: CASSFTGRSNEKLFF
CDR3nt: TGTGCCAGCAGTTTCACAGGGCGCTCTAATGAAAAACTGTTTTTT
abundance: once
j_gene: TRBJ1-4
d_gene: -
v_gene: TRBV28

CDR3aa: CASSMTTSNNEQFF
CDR3nt: TGTGCCAGCAGCATGACTACTAGCAACAATGAGCAGTTCTTC
abundance: -
j_gene: TRBJ2-1
d_gene: -
v_gene: TRBV9

CDR3aa: CASSQGGIHGYTF
CDR3nt: TGTGCCAGCAGTCAGGGCGGGATCCATGGCTACACCTTC
abundance: -
j_gene: TRBJ1-2
d_gene: -
v_gene: TRBV7-9

CDR3aa: CASSLKTVTEAFF
CDR3nt: TGTGCCAGCAGCCTTAAGACAGTAACTGAAGCTTTCTTT
abundance: few
j_gene: TRBJ1-1
d_gene: -
v_gene: TRBV3-1/TRBV3-2

CDR3aa: CASSEFREVRGYTF
CDR3nt: TGTGCCAGCAGTGAATTTAGGGAGGTACGTGGCTACACCTTC
abundance: -
j_gene: TRBJ1-2
d_gene: -
v_gene: TRBV25-1

CDR3aa: CATSRHPGGTDTQYF
CDR3nt: TGTGCCACCAGCAGGCATCCGGGGGGGACAGATACGCAGTATTTT
abundance: once
j_gene: TRBJ2-3
d_gene: TRBD2
v_gene: TRBV15

CDR3aa: CASSSSGGLPQHF
CDR3nt: TGTGCCAGCAGCTCGTCAGGGGGCCTGCCCCAGCATTTT
abundance: -
j_gene: TRBJ1-5
d_gene: TRBD1
v_gene: TRBV7-2

CDR3aa: CASSQPAGYEQYF
CDR3nt: TGTGCCAGCAGCCAACCAGCGGGCTACGAGCAGTACTTC
abundance: -
j_gene: TRBJ2-7
d_gene: -
v_gene: TRBV3-1/TRBV3-2

CDR3aa: CASSFLDRNTEAFF
CDR3nt: TGTGCCAGCAGCTTCCTCGACAGAAACACTGAAGCTTTCTTT
abundance: once
j_gene: TRBJ1-1
d_gene: -
v_gene: TRBV11-2

CDR3aa: CASSSRGENGELFF
CDR3nt: TGTGCCAGCAGCTCCCGGGGGGAAAACGGGGAGCTGTTTTTT
abundance: -
j_gene: TRBJ2-2
d_gene: TRBD2
v_gene: TRBV5-5

CDR3aa: CASSLDSGNYNEQFF
CDR3nt: TGTGCCAGCAGCTTAGACTCGGGTAACTACAATGAGCAGTTCTTC
abundance: few
j_gene: TRBJ2-1
d_gene: -
v_gene: TRBV7-2

CDR3aa: CASSQEVEGSLAQPQHF
CDR3nt: TGTGCCAGCAGCCAAGAAGTGGAGGGTTCGCTTGCCCAGCCCCAGCATTTT
abundance: -
j_gene: TRBJ1-5
d_gene: -
v_gene: TRBV4-2

CDR3aa: CASSDRRSNQPQHF
CDR3nt: TGTGCCAGCAGTGACAGGAGAAGCAATCAGCCCCAGCATTTT
abundance: few
j_gene: TRBJ1-5
d_gene: -
v_gene: TRBV28

CDR3aa: CASSRTSGIGEQFF
CDR3nt: TGTGCCAGCAGTCGGACTAGCGGGATAGGGGAGCAGTTCTTC
abundance: -
j_gene: TRBJ2-1
d_gene: TRBD2
v_gene: TRBV27

CDR3aa: CASSLRTSTRSQETQYF
CDR3nt: TGTGCCAGCTCACTCAGGACTAGTACTCGATCCCAAGAGACCCAGTACTTC
abundance: once
j_gene: TRBJ2-5
d_gene: TRBD2
v_gene: TRBV18

CDR3aa: CASSTGVEYNSPLHF
CDR3nt: TGTGCCAGCAGTACAGGGGTAGAGTATAATTCACCCCTCCACTTT
abundance: few
j_gene: TRBJ1-6
d_gene: TRBD1
v_gene: TRBV9

CDR3aa: CATHWGGPNSNQPQHF
CDR3nt: TGTGCCACCCATTGGGGGGGGCCTAATAGCAATCAGCCCCAGCATTTT
abundance: -
j_gene: TRBJ1-5
d_gene: -
v_gene: TRBV28

CDR3aa: CASSFAVAGENEQFF
CDR3nt: TGTGCCAGCAGCTTCGCGGTAGCGGGAGAGAATGAGCAGTTCTTC
abundance: -
j_gene: TRBJ2-1
d_gene: TRBD2
v_gene: TRBV11-1

CDR3aa: CASSYRPGEGTEAFF
CDR3nt: TGTGCCAGCAGTTATCGCCCAGGGGAAGGCACTGAAGCTTTCTTT
abundance: -
j_gene: TRBJ1-1
d_gene: -
v_gene: TRBV27

CDR3aa: CASSEDRDYGYTF
CDR3nt: TGTGCCAGTAGTGAGGACAGGGACTATGGCTACACCTTC
abundance: -
j_gene: TRBJ1-2
d_gene: TRBD1
v_gene: TRBV19

CDR3aa: CASSKYSGRGYNEQFF
CDR3nt: TGTGCCAGCAGCAAATATAGCGGGAGGGGCTACAATGAGCAGTTCTTC
abundance: -
j_gene: TRBJ2-1
d_gene: TRBD2
v_gene: TRBV7-3

CDR3aa: CASSRSEGTEGYTF
CDR3nt: TGTGCCAGCAGCCGGAGCGAGGGGACAGAGGGCTACACCTTC
abundance: -
j_gene: TRBJ1-2
d_gene: TRBD1
v_gene: TRBV6-5

CDR3aa: CASSQGPGDYLYEQYF
CDR3nt: TGCGCCAGCAGCCAAGGGCCAGGGGACTATCTTTACGAGCAGTACTTC
abundance: once
j_gene: TRBJ2-7
d_gene: -
v_gene: TRBV4-1

CDR3aa: CASSNSGPYGYTF
CDR3nt: TGTGCCAGCAGTAATAGTGGGCCATATGGCTACACCTTC
abundance: -
j_gene: TRBJ1-2
d_gene: -
v_gene: TRBV12-3/TRBV12-4

CDR3aa: CASSLSQGAFTEAFF
CDR3nt: TGTGCCAGCAGCCTCTCACAGGGGGCATTCACTGAAGCTTTCTTT
abundance: -
j_gene: TRBJ1-1
d_gene: TRBD1
v_gene: TRBV5-4

CDR3aa: CASRLRDSSYNEQFF
CDR3nt: TGTGCCAGTAGACTCCGGGACAGCTCCTACAATGAGCAGTTCTTC
abundance: -
j_gene: TRBJ2-1
d_gene: TRBD1
v_gene: TRBV19

CDR3aa: CASSRLGGVGTDTQYF
CDR3nt: TGTGCCAGCAGCCGATTAGGGGGAGTGGGGACAGATACGCAGTATTTT
abundance: -
j_gene: TRBJ2-3
d_gene: -
v_gene: TRBV3-1/TRBV3-2

CDR3aa: CASSRGQGSFYEQYF
CDR3nt: TGTGCCAGCAGCCGGGGACAGGGTAGTTTCTACGAGCAGTACTTC
abundance: -
j_gene: TRBJ2-7
d_gene: TRBD1
v_gene: TRBV7-9

CDR3aa: CASSPISTSNQPQHF
CDR3nt: TGTGCCAGCTCACCAATCAGTACTAGCAATCAGCCCCAGCATTTT
abundance: once
j_gene: TRBJ1-5
d_gene: -
v_gene: TRBV18

CDR3aa: CAISDYPDSYGYTF
CDR3nt: TGTGCCATCAGTGATTACCCGGACAGCTATGGCTACACCTTC
abundance: few
j_gene: TRBJ1-2
d_gene: -
v_gene: TRBV10-3

CDR3aa: CATSRGLAGSSYEQYF
CDR3nt: TGTGCCACCAGCAGGGGGTTAGCGGGAAGCTCCTACGAGCAGTACTTC
abundance: few
j_gene: TRBJ2-7
d_gene: TRBD2
v_gene: TRBV15

CDR3aa: CASSLRQGLNTEAFF
CDR3nt: TGTGCCAGCAGCCTCAGACAGGGTTTGAACACTGAAGCTTTCTTT
abundance: -
j_gene: TRBJ1-1
d_gene: TRBD1
v_gene: TRBV14

CDR3aa: CASSMTGSRGYTF
CDR3nt: TGTGCCAGCAGTATGACAGGGTCCCGAGGCTACACCTTC
abundance: -
j_gene: TRBJ1-2
d_gene: TRBD1
v_gene: TRBV27

CDR3aa: CASSLDRTNIAFF
CDR3nt: TGTGCCAGCAGCTTAGACAGGACCAACATAGCTTTCTTT
abundance: -
j_gene: TRBJ1-1
d_gene: -
v_gene: TRBV13

CDR3aa: CASSFGGGSTEAFF
CDR3nt: TGTGCCAGCAGTTTTGGTGGAGGGAGCACTGAAGCTTTCTTT
abundance: -
j_gene: TRBJ1-1
d_gene: -
v_gene: TRBV28

CDR3aa: CASTPDRYYEQYF
CDR3nt: TGCGCCAGCACCCCAGACAGGTACTACGAGCAGTACTTC
abundance: -
j_gene: TRBJ2-7
d_gene: -
v_gene: TRBV5-1

CDR3aa: CAWNGLADFQTYNEQFF
CDR3nt: TGTGCCTGGAATGGACTAGCGGACTTCCAGACCTACAATGAGCAGTTCTTC
abundance: few
j_gene: TRBJ2-1
d_gene: TRBD2
v_gene: TRBV30

CDR3aa: CASSLGTRGYEQYF
CDR3nt: TGTGCCAGCAGCTTAGGGACTAGGGGCTACGAGCAGTACTTC
abundance: -
j_gene: TRBJ2-7
d_gene: TRBD2
v_gene: TRBV7-3

CDR3aa: CASSQDFDTEAFF
CDR3nt: TGTGCCAGCAGCCAAGATTTCGACACTGAAGCTTTCTTT
abundance: -
j_gene: TRBJ1-1
d_gene: -
v_gene: TRBV14

CDR3aa: CASSLAGTQPSQQYF
CDR3nt: TGTGCCAGCAGCTTGGCAGGGACACAACCTTCCCAGCAGTACTTC
abundance: -
j_gene: TRBJ2-7
d_gene: -
v_gene: TRBV5-4

CDR3aa: CASSAQGGGSQPQHF
CDR3nt: TGTGCCAGCAGCGCCCAAGGCGGGGGCTCTCAGCCCCAGCATTTT
abundance: -
j_gene: TRBJ1-5
d_gene: -
v_gene: TRBV7-9

CDR3aa: CASSIQQNSNQPQHF
CDR3nt: TGTGCCAGTAGTATCCAACAGAATAGCAATCAGCCCCAGCATTTT
abundance: few
j_gene: TRBJ1-5
d_gene: -
v_gene: TRBV19

CDR3aa: CASSLAWGLGNTIYF
CDR3nt: TGTGCCAGCAGCTTAGCATGGGGGCTTGGAAACACCATATATTTT
abundance: few
j_gene: TRBJ1-3
d_gene: -
v_gene: TRBV7-2

CDR3aa: CASSQGAGVPYNVQFF
CDR3nt: TGTGCCAGCAGCCAAGGGGCGGGAGTGCCCTACAATGTGCAGTTCTTC
abundance: -
j_gene: TRBJ2-1
d_gene: TRBD2
v_gene: TRBV3-1/TRBV3-2